This TCR beta chain was sequenced for a study of blood T cell repertoires in COVID-19. Per the original data handling: Using reference gene primer amplification, nucleated cell counts were estimated. Repertoires were generated with immunoSEQ multiplex PCR, while TCRdb's copy carries only in-frame clones and drops some. V and J calls and clone size come straight from that table; D and trimming were deduced from the DNA. The sample shows about 74,000 clones, about four fifths of them seen only once. This clone has a single count. Germline CDR1 is LGHDT and CDR2 is YNNKEL (reference sequence). Trimming stripped 3 bases from V and 9 bases from J, with 15 bases between. The CDR3 is made up of 14 amino acids.

This TCR was recovered from a human donor in a cohort sampled during active COVID-19. This chain uses TRBV3-1 (or the pseudogene TRBV3-2) with TRBJ1-5; a weak D match, TRBD1 (6 bases). The sequenced sample consisted of peripheral blood. The CDR3 sequence is CASSHGTRAAPQHF. The CDR3 region has the DNA TGTGCCAGCAGCCACGGGACAAGGGCTGCGCCCCAGCATTTT.